Here is one T cell receptor beta chain with its context. Antigen: not known. This record comes from a study of response to subunit inactivated influenza vaccine. This CDR3 spans 15 amino acids. Losses at the gene ends were 6 bases for V and 5 bases for J; bases not matched to a gene: 5. Germline-derived CDR1 and CDR2 are SGHAT and FQNNGV. TCRdb called the RT-PCR reads again in MiXCR, with one record for every CDR3 protein. This sample has almost 600,000 distinct CDR3 sequences, with approximately 15% found just once. Study conclusions and caveats: Authors proposed each seasonal influenza vaccination draws in few new T cells.

The input for sequencing was PBMCs from blood, taken 11 to 12 days after vaccination. This chain connects TRBV11-2 to TRBJ2-3; 13 bases align to TRBD2. The sequence derives from a man between 50 and 59 years old who received an inactivated influenza vaccine. DNA of the CDR3: TGTGCCAGCAGGCCGACTAGCGGGGGGATAGATACGCAGTATTTT. Its translation is CASRPTSGGIDTQYF.